This TCR beta chain was sequenced during a study of CD8 T cells in ankylosing spondylitis (dated by TCRdb to about 2017). General notes on the study: The study set out to find disease-linked TCR variants by profiling T cell receptor beta repertoires in ankylosing spondylitis patients and healthy donors. The full study cohort was made up of about 24 ankylosing spondylitis patients and 95 to 130 healthy donors. Peripheral blood was sampled, and synovial fluid was also collected from ankylosing spondylitis patients. Study-wide findings and limitations: According to the report, matched synovial fluid samples from ankylosing spondylitis patients were significantly enriched for the disease-linked clones. Blood from ankylosing spondylitis patients appeared to be characterized by a TCR beta motif made up of fewer than ten highly homologous amino acid variants. Some motif variants had previously been reported in the synovial fluid and blood of reactive arthritis patients, which suggests shared mechanisms of disease initiation. The disease-linked clones showed a CD8+ phenotype and occurred at relatively low frequencies in peripheral blood.

Sequencing used an Illumina HiSeq 2500. Quantitative 5'-RACE with molecular barcodes was the method used to prepare the TCR beta libraries. Per the authors' processing: Disease-linked TCR variants were identified with a new computational method built on a probabilistic model of VDJ rearrangement. Using fastp trimming at Q25 and MiXCR clonotype assembly, TCRdb reanalyzed the public sequencing data and kept in-frame beta chains. Rows are combined by CDR3 protein, so each entry shows the most common genes and DNA. These V and J calls are TCRdb output, not the study's own analysis. The sample table records 400,000 or so distinct CDR3 sequences; roughly 26% of these occur just once. Jointly, the top ten make up 0.89% of the sample. As concerns this clonotype: The antigen it recognizes is unknown. The sample holds no much larger clone one base away, and base qualities are not on file.

CDR1 and CDR2 were assigned from the germline V gene (reference sequence) as SGHAT and FQDESV. The CDR3 spans 19 residues, from the cysteine through the phenylalanine. Just the 57-base CDR3 DNA is kept, in frame starting at base 1. V trim: 5 bases; J trim: 1 base; unmatched bases: 15. The TCR originated in a male donor with ankylosing spondylitis. The sequence joins TRBV11-1 to TRBJ2-2, with 8 central nucleotides matching TRBD1. Sequencing used blood, either unsorted or a sorted T cell fraction (not recorded which). This receptor has the CDR3 CASSREGDTGGLNTGELFF. The DNA reads TGTGCCAGCAGCCGTGAGGGGGACACAGGGGGACTGAACACCGGGGAGCTGTTTTTT.